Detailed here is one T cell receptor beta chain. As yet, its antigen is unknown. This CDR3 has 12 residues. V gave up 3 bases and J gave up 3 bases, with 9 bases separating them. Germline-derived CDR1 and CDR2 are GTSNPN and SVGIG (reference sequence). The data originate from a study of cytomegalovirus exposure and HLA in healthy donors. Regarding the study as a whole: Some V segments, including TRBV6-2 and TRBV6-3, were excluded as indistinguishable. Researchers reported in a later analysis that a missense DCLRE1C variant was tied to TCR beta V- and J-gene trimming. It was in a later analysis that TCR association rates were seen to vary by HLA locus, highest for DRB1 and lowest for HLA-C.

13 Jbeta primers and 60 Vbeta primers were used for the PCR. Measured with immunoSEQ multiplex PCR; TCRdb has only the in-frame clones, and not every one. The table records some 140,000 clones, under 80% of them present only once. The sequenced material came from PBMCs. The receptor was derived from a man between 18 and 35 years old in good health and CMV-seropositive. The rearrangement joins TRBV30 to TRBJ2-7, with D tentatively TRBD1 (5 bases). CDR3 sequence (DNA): TGTGCCTGGAGGCAGGGTAGCTACGAGCAGTACTTC. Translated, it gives CAWRQGSYEQYF.